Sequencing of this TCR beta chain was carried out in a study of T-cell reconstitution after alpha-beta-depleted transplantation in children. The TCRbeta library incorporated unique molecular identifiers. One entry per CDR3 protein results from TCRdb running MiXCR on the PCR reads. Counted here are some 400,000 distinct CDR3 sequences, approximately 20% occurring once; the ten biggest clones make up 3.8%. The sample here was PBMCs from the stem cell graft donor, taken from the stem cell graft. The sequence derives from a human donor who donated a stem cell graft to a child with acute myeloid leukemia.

The CDR3: CASSRGTSVNEQFF. CDR3 DNA sequence: TGTGCCAGCAGCCGAGGGACTAGCGTTAATGAGCAGTTCTTC. The chain links TRBV3-1 to TRBJ2-1, with TRBD2 matching 10 bases. V shed 4 bases, J shed 7 bases, and the junction held 4 bases outside the gene matches. Germline CDR1 reads LGHDT; CDR2 reads YNNKEL (reference sequence). The CDR3 runs 14 residues.